Following are 27 T cell receptor beta chains from one sample sequenced in a study of Graves' ophthalmopathy and Graves' hyperthyroidism (dated by TCRdb to about 2018). Sequenced using an Illumina HiSeq 2000. TCR beta CDR3 regions were amplified from RNA transcripts for repertoire sequencing. The first round of RT-PCR was done with HTBI primers and the Qiagen OneStep RT-PCR kit, and was followed by a second round of multiplex PCR, then size selection and purification. TCRdb took the public reads, trimmed them with fastp at Q25, ran MiXCR for clone calling and kept in-frame beta chains. Rows matching on CDR3 protein sequence are summarized as one entry with the most common DNA and genes. The sample table lists 400,000 or so distinct CDR3 sequences, roughly a sixth of them with a count of one. Roughly 2.6% of the sample belongs to the ten largest clones. Sequencing was performed on peripheral blood. The receptor set was obtained from an adult woman with stable Graves' hyperthyroidism.

This chain connects TRBV6-2 or TRBV6-3 to TRBJ2-2; 10 bases align to TRBD1. The CDR3 has 16 residues. Germline trimming cut 2 bases from V and 6 bases from J; bases unmatched to any gene: 6. CDR1 and CDR2 from the germline V gene are MNHEY and SVGEGT. CDR3 residues: CASSYDRGLGAGELFF. CDR3 bases: TGTGCCAGCAGTTACGACAGGGGGCTTGGCGCCGGGGAGCTGTTTTTT.

This clonotype was seen many times. This chain joins TRBV20-1 and TRBJ2-7, with 8 bases fitting TRBD1. The CDR3 totals 13 residues. CDR1 and CDR2 from the germline V gene are DFQATT and SNEGSKA (reference sequence). V was clipped by 6 bases and J by 3 bases; unmatched bases: 7. Here the CDR3 reads CSAIGQGGYEQYF. In DNA form, the CDR3 reads TGCAGTGCGATCGGACAGGGTGGCTACGAGCAGTACTTC.

The chain recombines TRBV11-2 with TRBJ2-1, with D hard to call. Deletions cut 0 bases from V and 4 bases from J, with 7 bases between. The germline V gene has CDR1 SGHAT and CDR2 FQNNGV. This CDR3 is built from 14 residues. The CDR3 DNA reads as TGTGCCAGCAGCTTAGAAGACACTTACAATGAGCAGTTCTTC. Residues: CASSLEDTYNEQFF.

The sample holds many counts of this clonotype. The chain recombines TRBV7-8 with TRBJ1-2, with 9 bases identical to TRBD1. The germline gives CDR1 SGHVS, CDR2 FQNEAQ. This CDR3 has 17 amino acids. V shed 7 bases and J 4 bases; nucleotides not matched to a gene: 16. The CDR3 DNA is TGTGCCAGCAACAACGGAATACAGGGGGCGCGGGGCTATGGCTACACCTTC. Translation: CASNNGIQGARGYGYTF.

This clonotype was detected many times. The chain combines TRBV20-1 with TRBJ2-7, with TRBD1 matching over 8 bases. V was pared by 6 bases and J by 0 bases, with 7 bases of the junction left unmatched. This CDR3 has 14 amino acids. Germline CDR1 is DFQATT and CDR2 is SNEGSKA (reference sequence). The DNA of the CDR3 is TGCAGTGCACCGGACAGGGCACGCTCCTACGAGCAGTACTTC. This codes for CSAPDRARSYEQYF.

The V gene is TRBV30, the J gene TRBJ2-7, with 15 nucleotides matching TRBD2. The J segment lost 2 bases and the V segment lost 1 base, leaving 9 bases of the junction unmatched. Looked up from germline, CDR1 is GTSNPN and CDR2 is SVGIG (reference sequence). The CDR3 has 18 amino acids. The CDR3 sequence is CAWSARTSGRARAYEQYF. The CDR3 nucleotides are TGTGCCTGGAGTGCACGGACTAGCGGGAGGGCCAGGGCCTACGAGCAGTACTTC.

This clonotype was seen at least ten times. The CDR3 protein is CAINSGEVYGYTF. DNA of the CDR3: TGTGCCATCAATTCTGGGGAAGTCTATGGCTACACCTTC. The chain carries TRBV10-3 and TRBJ1-2; D not resolved. Trimming took off 7 bases at V and 4 bases at J, with 13 bases between the two ends. CDR1 and CDR2 from the germline V gene are ENHRY and SYGVKD. The CDR3 is 13 amino acids.

This clonotype was counted a few times. The junction shows a germline mismatch at one end, possibly a read error. Here the CDR3 DNA reads TGTGCCAGCAGTTCGTTGGACAGGGGAAACACCGAAGCTTTCTTT. Its translation: CASSSLDRGNTEAFF. The V and J genes are TRBV6-5 and TRBJ1-1; 9 bases align to TRBD1. The CDR3 spans 15 residues. Germline-derived CDR1 and CDR2 are MNHEY and SVGAGI.

The rearrangement uses TRBV12-3 or TRBV12-4 and TRBJ1-2; D might be TRBD1 (5 bases). Trimming pared 0 bases from V and 4 bases from J, leaving 12 bases between. This CDR3 region has 15 residues. The CDR3 is CASSLAAGIPYGYTF. The CDR3 bases are TGTGCCAGCAGTTTAGCGGCAGGGATACCCTATGGCTACACCTTC.

At least ten counts were recorded for this clonotype. This sequence joins TRBV19 and TRBJ1-3; D remains unclear. The V gene lost 7 bases and the J gene lost 3 bases, with 19 bases spanning the gap. Per the germline V gene, CDR1 is LNHDA and CDR2 is SQIVND (reference sequence). The CDR3 totals 16 residues. CDR3 loop: CASMKTGSFFGNTIYF. DNA of the CDR3: TGTGCCAGTATGAAGACGGGGAGTTTCTTTGGAAACACCATATATTTT.

This clonotype was counted ten times or more. This chain uses TRBV6-2 or TRBV6-3 with TRBJ1-5; a weak D match, TRBD1 (5 bases). V was cut by 6 bases and J by 7 bases, with 13 bases left in between. Germline CDR1 and CDR2: MNHEY and SVGEGT. This CDR3 spans 13 amino acids. The chain's CDR3 is CASRAGWAQPQHF. CDR3 in DNA: TGTGCCAGCAGGGCAGGGTGGGCACAGCCCCAGCATTTT.

The table lists this clonotype with many counts. The V and J genes are TRBV28 and TRBJ1-2, with a possible D match to TRBD1 (5 bases). The germline V gene encodes CDR1 MDHEN and CDR2 SYDVKM. The CDR3 spans 14 residues. Trimming took 6 bases from V and 8 from J, leaving 19 bases between them. CDR3 region: CASRLGAERVGYTF. In DNA, the CDR3 is TGTGCCAGCAGACTAGGGGCGGAGAGGGTCGGCTACACCTTC.

This clonotype was seen repeatedly, ten times or more. This rearrangement joins TRBV12-5 to TRBJ1-5, with D perhaps matching TRBD1 (6 bases). This CDR3 comprises 14 residues. V lost 4 bases and J 7 bases, leaving 14 bases between the germline ends. Germline loops: CDR1 LGHNT, CDR2 FRNRAP. The CDR3 DNA follows: TGTGCTAGTGGTTCCCTGGGGGGCAGACAGCCCCAGCATTTT. It is translated as CASGSLGGRQPQHF. Looking up the rest from reference TRBV12-5 and TRBJ1-5 gives the full variable domain: DARVTQTPRHKVTEMGQEVTMRCQPILGHNTVFWYRQTMMQGLELLAYFRNRAPLDDSGMPKDRFSAEMPDATLATLKIQPSEPRDSAVYFCASGSLGGRQPQHFGDGTRLSIL.

This clonotype was seen repeatedly, ten times or more. V usage is TRBV2 and J usage is TRBJ2-7; 7 bases fit TRBD1. The CDR3 consists of 13 residues. The germline CDR1 and CDR2 sequences are SNHLY and FYNNEI. Trimming cost V 6 bases and J 2 bases; bases outside gene matches: 4. The CDR3 sequence is CASRTGQTYEQYF. The CDR3, as DNA: TGTGCCAGCAGGACGGGACAGACCTACGAGCAGTACTTC.

This clonotype has at least ten counts. The J gene is TRBJ1-5, the V gene TRBV28, with D possibly TRBD1 on 6 matching bases. Trimming removed 6 bases from V and 3 bases from J, with 12 bases in between. CDR1 and CDR2 (germline): MDHEN, SYDVKM. This CDR3 comprises 14 residues. DNA of the CDR3: TGTGCCAGCAGCAATCCAGGGGTCAATCAGCCCCAGCATTTT. This encodes CASSNPGVNQPQHF.

This clonotype was observed many times. The chain uses TRBV28 and TRBJ1-5; 10 bases match TRBD1. The CDR3 length is 15 residues. J lost 2 bases, V lost 10 bases, and 8 bases had no gene match. Germline-derived CDR1 and CDR2 are MDHEN and SYDVKM. The chain's CDR3 is CATMTGGFRNQPQHF. The CDR3 bases are TGTGCCACCATGACAGGGGGCTTTCGCAATCAGCCCCAGCATTTT.

This clonotype was seen many times. This sequence joins TRBV19 and TRBJ1-2, with 10 bases matching TRBD1. The V and J ends lost 6 bases and 6 bases, in that order; junction bases with no gene match: 1. Germline V gene data show CDR1 as LNHDA and CDR2 as SQIVND (reference sequence). The CDR3 consists of 12 residues. The DNA for the CDR3 is TGTGCCAGTAGGGGACAGGGGAATGGCTACACCTTC. Translating it yields CASRGQGNGYTF. Drawing the rest from reference TRBV19 and TRBJ1-2, the complete variable domain is DGGITQSPKYLFRKEGQNVTLSCEQNLNHDAMYWYRQDPGQGLRLIYYSQIVNDFQKGDIAEGYSVSREKKESFPLTVTSAQKNPTAFYLCASRGQGNGYTFGSGTRLTVV.

This clonotype appeared many times. The CDR3 DNA reads as TGTGCCTGGAGTGTCGATCTAGACGAGCAGTACTTC. As protein: CAWSVDLDEQYF. This sequence joins TRBV30 and TRBJ2-7; no reliable D call. This CDR3 spans 12 amino acids. Germline loops: CDR1 GTSNPN, CDR2 SVGIG (reference sequence). V was cut by 0 bases and J by 5 bases, with 8 bases left in between.

The V call is TRBV20-1, the J call TRBJ2-5, with 11 bases matching TRBD2. Germline V CDR1 and CDR2: DFQATT, SNEGSKA (reference sequence). The length of the CDR3 is 15 residues. V lost 5 bases to trimming and J lost 2 bases; unmatched junction nucleotides: 7. CDR3 nucleotide sequence: TGCAGTGCTCTTGGGACTAGCGGAGGACAAGAGACCCAGTACTTC. This sequence encodes CSALGTSGGQETQYF.

This clonotype appeared many times. This sequence joins TRBV19 and TRBJ1-5; 8 positions match TRBD1. The CDR3 is 15 residues long. The germline V gene has CDR1 LNHDA and CDR2 SQIVND (reference sequence). With V trimmed by 4 bases and J by 4 bases, 6 bases remained unmatched. The CDR3 bases are TGTGCCAGTAGTACAGCAGGGGGCCTGAATCAGCCCCAGCATTTT. Residues: CASSTAGGLNQPQHF.

Ten or more counts support this clonotype. This chain joins TRBV6-2 or TRBV6-3 and TRBJ2-7; tentatively, D is TRBD1 or TRBD2 (6 bases each). V lost 8 bases, J lost 5 bases, and 19 bases lay in between. The CDR3 is made up of 14 amino acids. The germline V gene has CDR1 MNHEY and CDR2 SVGEGT. The DNA for the CDR3 is TGTGCCAGCCGGCCCGGGACCGGGGGCCACGAGCAGTACTTC. The encoded protein is CASRPGTGGHEQYF.

There are many counts of this clonotype. This chain links TRBV29-1 with TRBJ2-7, with D possibly being TRBD1 or TRBD2 (5 bases each). V gave up 6 bases and J gave up 2 bases, with 23 bases separating them. Germline CDR1 reads SQVTM; CDR2 reads ANQGSEA. This CDR3 spans 16 amino acids. CDR3 bases: TGCAGCGTCGACGGATACGACGGGATGGGGGCCTACGAGCAGTACTTC. As protein: CSVDGYDGMGAYEQYF.

CDR3 in DNA: TGTGCCAGCAGTGAATTGGTGGACAGGGAGGTAACTGAAGCTTTCTTT. It yields the protein CASSELVDREVTEAFF. The chain is built from TRBV25-1 and TRBJ1-1, with TRBD1 matching over 8 bases. After removal of 1 base from V and 5 bases from J, the junction contained 9 bases not matched to a gene. Germline CDR1 MGHDK, CDR2 SYGVNS. The CDR3 is made up of 16 amino acids.

This clonotype showed up many times. The chain employs TRBV2 and TRBJ2-7; TRBD1 agrees at 9 bases. J was trimmed by 5 bases and V by 3 bases; bases with no gene match: 5. The CDR3 covers 14 residues. CDR1 is SNHLY and CDR2 is FYNNEI in the germline V gene. This chain's CDR3 is CASSEWDRAHEQYF. Here the CDR3 DNA reads TGTGCCAGCAGTGAGTGGGACAGGGCTCACGAGCAGTACTTC.

This clonotype appeared many times. The chain joins TRBV28 to TRBJ2-7; TRBD2 agrees at 7 bases. V lost 2 bases to trimming and J lost 4 bases; unmatched junction nucleotides: 5. This CDR3 has 14 residues. Per germline, CDR1 MDHEN and CDR2 SYDVKM. The CDR3 here is CASSLSQGGYEQYF. In nucleotides, the CDR3 is TGTGCCAGCAGTTTAAGTCAGGGAGGGTACGAGCAGTACTTC.

The chain combines TRBV7-2 with TRBJ2-1, with D uncertain. V lost 2 bases, J lost 0 bases, and 20 bases lay in between. The V gene's germline CDR1 is SGHTA and CDR2 FQGNSA. There are 19 residues in the CDR3. The CDR3 DNA follows: TGTGCCAGCAGCTTAAAGTTTATTCGCGGCAGAAGCTCCTACAATGAGCAGTTCTTC. It yields the protein CASSLKFIRGRSSYNEQFF.

This clonotype was detected many times. The genes are TRBV19 and TRBJ2-5; 7 nucleotides align to TRBD1. V lost 5 bases to trimming and J lost 4 bases; unmatched junction nucleotides: 10. In germline, CDR1 is LNHDA, CDR2 SQIVND (reference sequence). The CDR3 has 15 amino acids. Here the CDR3 DNA reads TGTGCCAGTAGTCTGACGGACAGGTCCTTAGAGACCCAGTACTTC. As protein: CASSLTDRSLETQYF.